This T cell receptor beta chain emerged from a study of identical twins. Study-level points and caveats: The abundant beta clonotypes from cord blood had fewer insertions, and memory repertoires had none of this.

Trimming removed 5 bases from V and 9 bases from J; junction bases left unmatched: 9. The CDR3 has 15 residues. CDR1 SEHNR and CDR2 FQNEAQ come from the germline V gene (reference sequence). TCRdb re-derived calls from the 5' RACE reads in MiXCR, one entry per CDR3 protein. The data contain about 660,000 distinct CDR3 sequences, more than 6.5% of them singletons. Regarding this clonotype: Its antigen remains unknown.

Another study also made use of these data, one on yellow fever vaccine responses in identical twins.

V usage is TRBV7-9 and J usage is TRBJ1-6; 8 bases are shared with TRBD1. This TCR was recovered from a woman aged 18-29 years in good health. The sample consisted of PBMCs. CDR3 DNA: TGTGCCAGCAGCCCCCGACAGGGGTCGAGTTCACCCCTCCACTTT. Its translation: CASSPRQGSSSPLHF.